This TCR beta chain was identified in a study of cytomegalovirus exposure and HLA in healthy donors. Study-level results: The majority of TCR sequences were rare, yet some public TCRs appeared in many donors.

A remark on this clone: Its matching antigen is unknown.

Data came from immunoSEQ multiplex PCR; TCRdb stores just in-frame clones and leaves some out. The sample has roughly 70,000 clones; about 97% are singletons. Per the germline V gene, CDR1 is SEHNR and CDR2 is FQNEAQ (reference sequence). The ends lost 5 bases at V and 7 bases at J; junction bases unmatched: 7. The CDR3 extends over 14 amino acids. The sample was PBMCs. The chain employs TRBV7-9 and TRBJ2-1; 8 nucleotides line up with TRBD2. The sequence was collected from a woman aged 18-29 years in good health and CMV-seropositive. This chain's CDR3 is CASSGGLVNNEQFF. The CDR3 coding sequence is TGTGCCAGCAGCGGGGGACTAGTAAATAATGAGCAGTTCTTC.